Listed here are 24 T cell receptor beta chains from one sample, sequenced in a study of T cell responses to AZD1222 COVID-19 vaccine. Clones were read by immunoSEQ multiplex PCR, and TCRdb kept only the in-frame ones, dropping some. Among roughly 150,000 clones listed, about nine tenths were seen once. The material sequenced was peripheral blood, taken on day 0 of AZD1222 vaccination. The receptors were gathered from an adult in good health.

The chain recombines TRBV5-5 with TRBJ2-5; D possibly corresponds to TRBD1 (5 bases). V was shortened by 1 base and J by 5 bases, with 12 bases between the two germline ends. The CDR3 contains 14 residues. Germline CDR1 is SGHKS and CDR2 is YYEKEE (reference sequence). CDR3 bases: TGTGCCAGCAGCTTGAGGGGCGCAGGGGAGACCCAGTACTTC. Protein sequence: CASSLRGAGETQYF. Full variable domain (rest looked up from reference TRBV5-5 and TRBJ2-5): DAGVTQSPTHLIKTRGQQVTLRCSPISGHKSVSWYQQVLGQGPQFIFQYYEKEERGRGNFPDRFSARQFPNYSSELNVNALLLGDSALYLCASSLRGAGETQYFGPGTRLLVL.

V is TRBV7-2 and J is TRBJ1-4, with 10 nucleotides matching TRBD1. The V gene's germline CDR1 is SGHTA and CDR2 FQGNSA. The CDR3 runs to 15 residues. Trimming removed 5 bases from V and 8 bases from J; junction bases left unmatched: 8. The CDR3 here is CASSTRTGGREKLFF. CDR3 in DNA: TGTGCCAGCAGCACACGGACAGGGGGTAGAGAAAAACTGTTTTTT.

The chain is built from TRBV4-1 and TRBJ2-1; possibly TRBD1 or TRBD2 for D (5 bases each). Germline CDR1 reads MGHRA; CDR2 reads YSYEKL. Trimming shortened V by 3 bases and J by 0 bases, and 12 bases separated the two germline ends. This CDR3 spans 16 amino acids. The CDR3 sequence: CASSHPWGSSYNEQFF. The CDR3, as DNA: TGCGCCAGCAGCCACCCTTGGGGGAGCTCCTACAATGAGCAGTTCTTC.

The chain recombines TRBV9 with TRBJ2-7; the D gene is possibly TRBD2 (6 bases). Germline CDR1 and CDR2: SGDLS and YYNGEE. The V end lost 3 bases, the J end lost 1 base, and 14 bases lay between the germline ends. The CDR3 is 15 amino acids. The DNA for the CDR3 is TGTGCCAGCAGCGCCTCTCTAGCGTCATCCTACGAGCAGTACTTC. It encodes CASSASLASSYEQYF.

The rearrangement uses TRBV10-3 and TRBJ1-5; D remains ambiguous. The V end lost 6 bases, the J end lost 1 base, and 22 bases lay between the germline ends. The germline V gene has CDR1 ENHRY and CDR2 SYGVKD. This CDR3 spans 18 amino acids. The CDR3 DNA sequence: TGTGCCATCAGAAGGTTGGTGGGGTCGTTGTTGAGCAATCAGCCCCAGCATTTT. Its protein is CAIRRLVGSLLSNQPQHF.

This clone was observed a single time. The chain couples TRBV19 to TRBJ1-2, with 8 bases identical to TRBD1. V was pared by 6 bases and J by 4 bases, with 10 bases of the junction left unmatched. The CDR3 runs 15 residues. Germline V gene data show CDR1 as LNHDA and CDR2 as SQIVND (reference sequence). The CDR3, as DNA: TGTGCCAGTAGCCCTCAGACAGGGGTAAGCTATGGCTACACCTTC. Residues: CASSPQTGVSYGYTF.

About this clone itself: The sample carries other DNA sequences with the same CDR3. The chain links TRBV29-1 to TRBJ1-5; D gene ambiguous. CDR3 length: 12 residues. V was clipped by 6 bases and J by 4 bases, with 10 bases between them. Germline lookup yields CDR1 SQVTM and CDR2 ANQGSEA. The chain's CDR3 is CSVGGSNQPQHF. The DNA of the CDR3 is TGCAGCGTGGGCGGGAGTAATCAGCCCCAGCATTTT.

This chain connects TRBV30 to TRBJ2-1; D gene unclear. Germline assignment: CDR1 GTSNPN and CDR2 SVGIG (reference sequence). The CDR3 has 14 amino acids. The V end was cut by 1 base, the J end by 5 bases, with 12 bases between. The CDR3 sequence is CAWSASTLHNEQFF. The CDR3, as DNA: TGTGCCTGGAGTGCGTCGACTCTACACAATGAGCAGTTCTTC.

The J gene is TRBJ2-1, the V gene TRBV5-6; 12 bases match TRBD2. Trimming cost V 3 bases and J 4 bases; bases outside gene matches: 5. CDR3 length: 16 amino acids. The germline V gene has CDR1 SGHDT and CDR2 YYEEEE. CDR3 sequence: CASSSSLAGGYNEQFF. The CDR3 nucleotides are TGTGCCAGCAGCTCCTCACTAGCGGGAGGATACAATGAGCAGTTCTTC.

The chain recombines TRBV5-1 with TRBJ2-5, with 10 bases matching TRBD1. Looked up from germline, CDR1 is SGHRS and CDR2 is YFSETQ. This CDR3 has 14 residues. Trimming cost V 7 bases and J 5 bases; bases outside gene matches: 8. CDR3 loop: CASQPGQGFETQYF. The CDR3 coding sequence is TGCGCCAGCCAGCCGGGACAGGGGTTTGAGACCCAGTACTTC.

This clone was counted a single time. The rearrangement joins TRBV2 to TRBJ1-5, with a possible D match to TRBD1 (5 bases). V was shortened by 8 bases and J by 4 bases, with 18 bases between the two germline ends. The length of the CDR3 is 15 residues. Germline assignment: CDR1 SNHLY and CDR2 FYNNEI. The CDR3: CASQASFGANQPQHF. The CDR3 region has the DNA TGTGCCAGCCAAGCCAGTTTCGGGGCTAATCAGCCCCAGCATTTT.

V gene TRBV7-2 combines with J gene TRBJ1-2; D call uncertain. Germline CDR1 reads SGHTA; CDR2 reads FQGNSA. V was trimmed by 2 bases and J by 7 bases, leaving 20 bases between them. The CDR3 consists of 16 residues. CDR3 sequence: CASSLNPGGSFGGYTF. The CDR3 nucleotides are TGTGCCAGCAGCTTAAATCCAGGCGGATCCTTTGGTGGCTACACCTTC.

The rearrangement uses TRBV30 and TRBJ2-1, with 7 bases lining up with TRBD2. Germline V gene lookup returns CDR1 GTSNPN and CDR2 SVGIG (reference sequence). After removal of 7 bases from V and 9 bases from J, the junction contained 12 bases not matched to a gene. This CDR3 comprises 13 residues. CDR3 sequence (DNA): TGTGCCTTGCAGGTGACTAGCAGGCGTGAGCAGTTCTTC. Protein product: CALQVTSRREQFF.

The J gene is TRBJ1-2, the V gene TRBV2, with 8 bases that match TRBD1. Germline CDR1 reads SNHLY; CDR2 reads FYNNEI. V dropped 10 bases and J dropped 8; count of bases not matched to a gene: 9. CDR3 size: 12 residues. CDR3 DNA: TGTGCCAAATTCCGGACAGGGAAGGGCTACACCTTC. It specifies CAKFRTGKGYTF.

The chain employs TRBV7-2 and TRBJ2-1, with D uncertain. Trimming pared 0 bases from V and 9 bases from J, leaving 12 bases between. This CDR3 is 14 amino acids long. Germline V gives CDR1 SGHTA, CDR2 FQGNSA. This chain's CDR3 is CASSLAIQPTEQFF. As DNA, the CDR3 is TGTGCCAGCAGCTTAGCGATCCAGCCTACTGAGCAGTTCTTC.

Points on this clone: A read error may produce the germline difference seen at one junction end. CDR3 nucleotides: TGCAGCGTTCCACAGGGGCAAGAGACCCGGTACTTC. It translates to CSVPQGQETRYF. The chain carries TRBV29-1 and TRBJ2-5, with 7 bases lining up with TRBD1. The germline gives CDR1 SQVTM, CDR2 ANQGSEA. The CDR3 is 12 amino acids.

This chain links TRBV7-3 with TRBJ1-1; D remains unclear. V lost 0 bases and J lost 2, with 7 bases in between. The germline V gene encodes CDR1 SGHTA and CDR2 FQGTGA. There are 14 residues in the CDR3. The chain's CDR3 is CASSLTAANTEAFF. CDR3 nucleotides: TGTGCCAGCAGCTTAACGGCAGCTAACACTGAAGCTTTCTTT.

V gene TRBV2 combines with J gene TRBJ1-1; 7 positions match TRBD1. J lost 0 bases, V lost 7 bases, and 8 bases had no gene match. The length of the CDR3 is 15 residues. Per germline, CDR1 SNHLY and CDR2 FYNNEI. CDR3 nucleotides: TGTGCCAGCACCCGGGACAGCTCTATGAACACTGAAGCTTTCTTT. This encodes CASTRDSSMNTEAFF.

This rearrangement joins TRBV20-1 to TRBJ2-1; possibly TRBD2 for D (6 bases). V was pared by 5 bases and J by 11 bases, with 13 bases between. Germline V gives CDR1 DFQATT, CDR2 SNEGSKA (reference sequence). CDR3 length: 11 residues. This chain's CDR3 is CSAVLGGKQFF. CDR3 in DNA: TGCAGTGCTGTTCTCGGAGGGAAGCAGTTCTTC.

The gene calls are TRBV28 and TRBJ1-5; D is unresolved. The CDR3 sequence is 12 residues long. The germline V gene encodes CDR1 MDHEN and CDR2 SYDVKM. V was shortened by 8 bases and J by 4 bases, with 9 bases between the two germline ends. The CDR3 loop reads CASCQENQPQHF. CDR3 bases: TGTGCCAGCTGTCAGGAGAATCAGCCCCAGCATTTT. Full variable domain (missing parts from reference TRBV28 and TRBJ1-5): DVKVTQSSRYLVKRTGEKVFLECVQDMDHENMFWYRQDPGLGLRLIYFSYDVKMKEKGDIPEGYSVSREKKERFSLILESASTNQTSMYLCASCQENQPQHFGDGTRLSIL.

V usage is TRBV30 and J usage is TRBJ2-1; D may be TRBD2 (8 bases). The CDR3 contains 17 residues. CDR1 and CDR2 from the germline V gene are GTSNPN and SVGIG (reference sequence). V lost 0 bases, J lost 7 bases, and 22 bases lay in between. Written as DNA, the CDR3 is TGTGCCTGGAGTGTCCGGGGGGGGGACAGCCGGGATAATGAGCAGTTCTTC. It codes for CAWSVRGGDSRDNEQFF.

The chain has TRBV3-1 (or the pseudogene TRBV3-2) and TRBJ2-1; 8 bases are shared with TRBD2. V was clipped by 0 bases and J by 7 bases; unmatched bases: 11. The CDR3 runs to 17 residues. CDR1 is LGHDT, CDR2 YNNKEL, per germline (reference sequence). The CDR3 DNA is TGTGCCAGCAGCCAAGATGGACTAGCCTTCCTCCTGAATGAGCAGTTCTTC. Residues: CASSQDGLAFLLNEQFF.

This CDR3 is CASSLVSNSYEQYF. The CDR3 DNA follows: TGTGCCAGCAGCTTAGTTTCGAACTCCTACGAGCAGTACTTC. The chain uses TRBV7-2 and TRBJ2-7; D unclear. V was cut by 1 base and J by 0 bases, with 7 bases left in between. The CDR3 spans 14 residues. Germline loops: CDR1 SGHTA, CDR2 FQGNSA.

The chain links TRBV4-3 to TRBJ1-2; TRBD1 might be the D (6 bases). Germline lookup yields CDR1 LGHNA and CDR2 YSLEER. The CDR3 runs 15 residues. V was pared by 1 base and J by 5 bases, with 14 bases between. This CDR3 is CASSQGIQGGYGYTF. DNA of the CDR3: TGCGCCAGCAGCCAAGGAATACAGGGAGGTTATGGCTACACCTTC.